The 11 T cell receptor beta chains presented below share a single source sample, sequenced in a study of cytomegalovirus exposure and HLA in healthy donors. The PCR ran on 60 Vbeta and 13 Jbeta primers. Assay: immunoSEQ multiplex PCR; the TCRdb copy retains only in-frame clones and omits some. The specimen's table records under 65,000 clones. The specimen sequenced was PBMCs. Receptors originate from a woman in her thirties or forties in good health and CMV-seronegative.

The chain employs TRBV20-1 and TRBJ1-2; D remains ambiguous. CDR1 and CDR2 (germline): DFQATT, SNEGSKA (reference sequence). V gave up 8 bases and J gave up 7 bases, with 14 bases separating them. This CDR3 has 11 amino acids. The CDR3 sequence is CSWLLTGGYTF. CDR3 nucleotides: TGCAGTTGGCTACTGACGGGTGGCTACACCTTC.

The rearrangement links TRBV6-1 to TRBJ1-1, with D perhaps matching TRBD1 (5 bases). CDR3 length equals 14 residues. V dropped 6 bases and J dropped 0 bases, with 11 bases sitting between them. CDR1 is MNHNS, CDR2 SASEGT, per germline. DNA of the CDR3: TGTGCCAGCAGGGCGGGGGGTATGAACACTGAAGCTTTCTTT. Encoded protein: CASRAGGMNTEAFF.

CDR3 loop: CASSLTGNTEAFF. For the CDR3, the DNA is TGTGCCAGCTCACTGACAGGGAACACTGAAGCTTTCTTT. The chain uses TRBV18 and TRBJ1-1, with D possibly being TRBD1 (6 bases). V gave up 4 bases and J gave up 1 base, with 7 bases separating them. The CDR3 totals 13 residues. Germline V gene sequence: CDR1 KGHSH, CDR2 LQKENI.

The V and J genes are TRBV5-1 and TRBJ2-1; the match to TRBD2 covers 13 bases. Germline CDR1 and CDR2: SGHRS and YFSETQ. The CDR3 covers 20 residues. V trimming: 0 bases; J trimming: 5 bases; junction bases outside the gene matches: 14. CDR3: CASSLAPGLAGSGSDNEQFF. In nucleotides, the CDR3 is TGCGCCAGCAGCTTGGCACCGGGACTAGCGGGATCGGGGTCCGACAATGAGCAGTTCTTC.

The chain links TRBV9 to TRBJ1-3; 7 nucleotides match TRBD1. From germline, CDR1 is SGDLS and CDR2 YYNGEE. This CDR3 is built from 15 residues. Trimming at V came to 0 bases and at J to 4 bases, leaving 4 bases not matched to a gene. In DNA, the CDR3 is TGTGCCAGCAGCGTAGGACAGGGTACGGGAAACACCATATATTTT. It yields the protein CASSVGQGTGNTIYF.

The V gene is TRBV7-2, the J gene TRBJ2-7, with 8 bases fitting TRBD1. Trimming removed 2 bases from V and 2 bases from J; junction bases left unmatched: 5. In germline, CDR1 is SGHTA, CDR2 FQGNSA. The CDR3 loop spans 15 amino acids. This chain's CDR3 is CASSLIGQGTYEQYF. The CDR3 nucleotides are TGTGCCAGCAGCTTAATAGGACAGGGAACCTACGAGCAGTACTTC.

This sequence joins TRBV10-2 and TRBJ1-1, with unresolved D. Trimming took 7 bases from V and 3 from J, leaving 15 bases between them. This CDR3 has 14 amino acids. Germline assignment: CDR1 WSHSY and CDR2 SAAADI. DNA for the CDR3: TGCGCCAGCACCCCTCTCGGGGAGCACACTGAAGCTTTCTTT. It is translated as CASTPLGEHTEAFF.

The V call is TRBV5-6, the J call TRBJ2-2; no clear D gene. Trimming left V 0 bases short and J 3 bases short, with 9 bases between. This CDR3 has 15 residues. CDR1 and CDR2 (germline): SGHDT, YYEEEE. In DNA form, the CDR3 reads TGTGCCAGCAGCTTGGCCGGGTGGGACACCGGGGAGCTGTTTTTT. Translating gives CASSLAGWDTGELFF.

The rearrangement joins TRBV27 to TRBJ2-7; no clear D gene. The V end lost 5 bases, the J end lost 2 bases, and 13 bases lay between the germline ends. The germline V gene has CDR1 MNHEY and CDR2 SMNVEV (reference sequence). The CDR3 sequence is 14 residues long. CDR3 bases: TGTGCCAGCAGTCCTCAGTCCCTCGCCTACGAGCAGTACTTC. Amino acids: CASSPQSLAYEQYF.

The rearrangement joins TRBV28 to TRBJ2-1; TRBD2 aligns across 8 bases. From germline, CDR1 is MDHEN and CDR2 SYDVKM. V shed 11 bases and J 10 bases; nucleotides not matched to a gene: 19. The CDR3 has 15 amino acids. The CDR3 region has the DNA TGTGCCTCCCACCCCCTGCCTAGCGGGTCTAGGGAGCAGTTCTTC. It specifies CASHPLPSGSREQFF.

The rearrangement joins TRBV7-2 to TRBJ1-2; weak D call: TRBD1 (6 bases). The CDR3 has 13 residues. The germline V and J ends were trimmed by 2 bases and 3 bases, with 7 bases remaining between them. Germline CDR1 is SGHTA and CDR2 is FQGNSA. The CDR3 DNA reads as TGTGCCAGCAGCTTACCAGGGGACTATGGCTACACCTTC. Protein sequence: CASSLPGDYGYTF.